The T cell receptor (beta chain) under discussion was sequenced for a study of blood T cell repertoires in COVID-19. Study context: COVID-19 samples from acute and convalescent phases originated in the United States, Italy and Spain.

This clone appeared a few times. V was shortened by 2 bases and J by 2 bases, with 13 bases between the two germline ends. Germline CDR1 is GTSNPN and CDR2 is SVGIG (reference sequence). The CDR3 spans 15 residues. Using immunoSEQ multiplex PCR, the repertoire was profiled, and TCRdb retains in-frame clones only, with some absent. The sample has some 99,000 clones, around 84% seen once. The chain couples TRBV30 to TRBJ1-3; TRBD1 might be the D (5 bases). The sequence was obtained from a woman aged 55-75 years in a cohort sampled during active or convalescent COVID-19. Sequencing was performed on peripheral blood. This chain's CDR3 is CAWSFAGNTGNTIYF. In nucleotides, the CDR3 is TGTGCCTGGAGTTTTGCAGGGAACACTGGAAACACCATATATTTT.